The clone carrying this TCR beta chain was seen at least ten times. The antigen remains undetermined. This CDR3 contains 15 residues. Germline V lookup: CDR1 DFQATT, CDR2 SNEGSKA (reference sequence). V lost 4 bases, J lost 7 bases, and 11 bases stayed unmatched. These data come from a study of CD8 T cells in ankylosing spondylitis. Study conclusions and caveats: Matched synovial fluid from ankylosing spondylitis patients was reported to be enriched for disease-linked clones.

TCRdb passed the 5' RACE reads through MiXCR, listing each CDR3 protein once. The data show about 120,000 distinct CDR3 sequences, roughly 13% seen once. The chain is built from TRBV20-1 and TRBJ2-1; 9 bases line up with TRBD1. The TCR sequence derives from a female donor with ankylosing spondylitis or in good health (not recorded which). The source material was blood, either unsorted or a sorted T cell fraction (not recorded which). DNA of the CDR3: TGCAGTGCTACCACGGGACAGGGAGAGATGAATGAGCAGTTCTTC. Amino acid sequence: CSATTGQGEMNEQFF.